The 19 T cell receptor beta chains given below trace back to one sample, sequenced in a study of blood T cell repertoires in COVID-19. Profiled with immunoSEQ multiplex PCR; TCRdb holds only in-frame clones, not every one. Here the sample spans 400,000 or so clones, about 87% being singletons. Sequences were obtained from PBMCs or T cells enriched from blood (not recorded which). Every receptor here comes from a man aged 35 to 55 in a cohort exposed to, infected with or recovered from COVID-19 (not recorded which).

This clone has only a few counts. The CDR3 DNA follows: TGTGCCTGGAGCCCCGGGACAGGTTATGAAAAACTGTTTTTT. Its protein product is CAWSPGTGYEKLFF. The chain combines TRBV30 with TRBJ1-4; 8 bases map to TRBD1. This CDR3 comprises 14 residues. The V and J ends lost 3 bases and 6 bases, in that order; junction bases with no gene match: 6. The germline V gene has CDR1 GTSNPN and CDR2 SVGIG (reference sequence).

The chain has TRBV9 and TRBJ1-2; the D gene is possibly TRBD1 (6 bases). CDR3 length equals 13 residues. Germline assignment: CDR1 SGDLS and CDR2 YYNGEE. The V gene lost 3 bases and the J gene lost 2 bases, with 8 bases spanning the gap. CDR3 residues: CASSATGNYGYTF. The CDR3 DNA sequence: TGTGCCAGCAGCGCCACAGGGAACTATGGCTACACCTTC.

V usage is TRBV30 and J usage is TRBJ1-5; D is possibly TRBD1 (5 bases). V was pared by 2 bases and J by 6 bases, with 8 bases between. The CDR3 totals 12 residues. Germline values: CDR1 GTSNPN, CDR2 SVGIG (reference sequence). In DNA form, the CDR3 reads TGTGCCTGGAGTTCAGGGCGTCAGCCCCAGCATTTT. This translates into CAWSSGRQPQHF.

This rearrangement joins TRBV5-1 to TRBJ1-3; D not resolved. This CDR3 has 16 residues. Germline V gene lookup returns CDR1 SGHRS and CDR2 YFSETQ. The V end lost 0 bases, the J end lost 0 bases, and 10 bases lay between the germline ends. The CDR3, as DNA: TGCGCCAGCAGCTTGGAAGGCCGACTCTCTGGAAACACCATATATTTT. Translation: CASSLEGRLSGNTIYF.

V is TRBV6-5 and J is TRBJ2-7; 7 nucleotides line up with TRBD2. CDR3 length: 15 amino acids. V was pared by 6 bases and J by 4 bases, with 12 bases of the junction left unmatched. CDR1 is MNHEY, CDR2 SVGAGI, per germline. The CDR3 coding sequence is TGTGCCAGCAGCCTCGGGGGAGGGATAATGTACGAGCAGTACTTC. It encodes CASSLGGGIMYEQYF.

The chain joins TRBV11-2 to TRBJ1-6; 7 nucleotides line up with TRBD1. The CDR3 is 14 amino acids. Per germline, CDR1 SGHAT and CDR2 FQNNGV. The trim removed 3 bases at V and 8 bases at J, leaving 4 bases unmatched. DNA of the CDR3: TGTGCCAGCAGCTTTGGAGGGGGCTATTCACCCCTCCACTTT. It specifies CASSFGGGYSPLHF.

The rearrangement links TRBV6-5 to TRBJ2-1, with 10 positions matching TRBD2. Germline V CDR1 and CDR2: MNHEY, SVGAGI. Trimming at V came to 2 bases and at J to 8 bases, leaving 6 bases not matched to a gene. The CDR3 has 15 amino acids. CDR3 protein: CASSYGLAGVDEQFF. The CDR3 nucleotides read TGTGCCAGCAGTTACGGGCTAGCGGGAGTTGATGAGCAGTTCTTC.

This clone appeared once. V usage is TRBV25-1 and J usage is TRBJ1-2; 9 bases are shared with TRBD1. Per germline, CDR1 MGHDK and CDR2 SYGVNS. The CDR3 has 12 amino acids. The junction had 6 bases not matched to a gene; V was cut back by 8 bases and J by 8 bases. The CDR3 loop is CASSGQGLGYTF. The CDR3, as DNA: TGTGCCAGCTCGGGACAGGGTCTCGGCTACACCTTC.

This chain uses TRBV7-9 with TRBJ1-2; TRBD1 might be the D (6 bases). Germline V gene lookup returns CDR1 SEHNR and CDR2 FQNEAQ (reference sequence). The CDR3 is made up of 13 amino acids. V was pared by 4 bases and J by 4 bases, with 10 bases between. The CDR3 region has the DNA TGTGCCAGCAGCTCCCAGGGGCTCTATGGCTACACCTTC. It is translated as CASSSQGLYGYTF.

The chain joins TRBV30 to TRBJ2-2, with 10 bases fitting TRBD2. This CDR3 has 14 residues. The V gene end was trimmed by 3 bases and the J gene end by 6 bases; junction bases not matched to a gene: 4. Per germline, CDR1 GTSNPN and CDR2 SVGIG (reference sequence). The CDR3 DNA follows: TGTGCCTGGAGCCTAGCGGGAGAGGCCGGGGAGCTGTTTTTT. This codes for CAWSLAGEAGELFF. Looking up the rest from reference TRBV30 and TRBJ2-2 gives the full variable domain: SQTIHQWPATLVQPVGSPLSLECTVEGTSNPNLYWYRQAAGRGLQLLFYSVGIGQISSEVPQNLSASRPQDRQFILSSKKLLLSDSGFYLCAWSLAGEAGELFFGEGSRLTVL.

The chain employs TRBV19 and TRBJ2-7, with 9 bases fitting TRBD1. From germline, CDR1 is LNHDA and CDR2 SQIVND (reference sequence). The V gene end was trimmed by 5 bases and the J gene end by 5 bases; junction bases not matched to a gene: 4. The CDR3 runs 13 residues. Written as DNA, the CDR3 is TGTGCCAGTAGTGGACAGGGGAGGGACGAGCAGTACTTC. Its protein is CASSGQGRDEQYF.

V gene TRBV11-2 combines with J gene TRBJ2-7, with TRBD2 identical over 7 bases. This CDR3 spans 14 amino acids. The germline V gene encodes CDR1 SGHAT and CDR2 FQNNGV. J lost 5 bases, V lost 5 bases, and 9 bases had no gene match. The DNA for the CDR3 is TGTGCCAGCAGCCCGGAACCCCTAGCGGACGAGCAGTACTTC. Protein sequence: CASSPEPLADEQYF.

The chain employs TRBV27 and TRBJ1-1; no definite D call. Looked up from germline, CDR1 is MNHEY and CDR2 is SMNVEV (reference sequence). The CDR3 is 13 amino acids. The CDR3 spells CASTAGVETEAFF. The DNA for the CDR3 is TGTGCTTCAACGGCGGGAGTGGAGACTGAAGCTTTCTTT.

The chain combines TRBV10-2 with TRBJ2-7; D remains ambiguous. The CDR3 covers 12 residues. Looked up from germline, CDR1 is WSHSY and CDR2 is SAAADI. V was trimmed by 4 bases and J by 3 bases, leaving 7 bases between them. The CDR3 nucleotides are TGCGCCAGCAGTGTAACTGACTACGAGCAGTACTTC. Translated, it gives CASSVTDYEQYF.

V gene TRBV7-9 combines with J gene TRBJ1-2, with D uncertain. V gave up 2 bases and J gave up 2 bases, with 9 bases separating them. CDR3 length: 14 residues. Germline V CDR1 and CDR2: SEHNR, FQNEAQ (reference sequence). The CDR3 bases are TGTGCCAGCAGCTTATGGGCGGGAAACTATGGCTACACCTTC. Its translation is CASSLWAGNYGYTF. The full variable domain, completed using reference TRBV7-9 and TRBJ1-2, is DTGVSQNPRHKITKRGQNVTFRCDPISEHNRLYWYRQTLGQGPEFLTYFQNEAQLEKSRLLSDRFSAERPKGSFSTLEIQRTEQGDSAMYLCASSLWAGNYGYTFGSGTRLTVV.

CDR3 sequence reads: CASSLGSSGSFETQYF. The CDR3 DNA sequence: TGTGCCAGCAGCTTAGGCTCTAGCGGGAGCTTTGAGACCCAGTACTTC. V is TRBV7-2 and J is TRBJ2-5; the match to TRBD2 covers 10 bases. The CDR3 is 16 amino acids. In germline, CDR1 is SGHTA, CDR2 FQGNSA. V trimming: 1 base; J trimming: 5 bases; junction bases outside the gene matches: 7.

V and J are TRBV19 and TRBJ2-1; D perhaps matches TRBD1 (5 bases). CDR3 length: 15 amino acids. Looked up from germline, CDR1 is LNHDA and CDR2 is SQIVND (reference sequence). Trimming left V 3 bases short and J 2 bases short, with 11 bases between. The CDR3 DNA is TGTGCCAGTAGTATCCAGGGTCAGGCCTACAATGAGCAGTTCTTC. Translating gives CASSIQGQAYNEQFF.

The genes are TRBV18 and TRBJ2-2; TRBD1 agrees at 7 bases. The ends lost 9 bases at V and 4 bases at J; junction bases unmatched: 11. The CDR3 runs to 15 residues. CDR1 KGHSH and CDR2 LQKENI come from the germline V gene. The CDR3 DNA reads TGTGCCAGTCACGAGAGGGGGCTCGGCACCGGGGAGCTGTTTTTT. Amino acids: CASHERGLGTGELFF.

The genes are TRBV6-2 or TRBV6-3 and TRBJ1-5; D gene unclear. The germline V gene encodes CDR1 MNHEY and CDR2 SVGEGT. The CDR3 contains 14 residues. With 6 bases removed from V and 3 bases from J, the gap between germline ends came to 12 bases. The CDR3 bases are TGTGCCAGCAGCCCGAGACTCCCCAATCAGCCCCAGCATTTT. It is translated as CASSPRLPNQPQHF.